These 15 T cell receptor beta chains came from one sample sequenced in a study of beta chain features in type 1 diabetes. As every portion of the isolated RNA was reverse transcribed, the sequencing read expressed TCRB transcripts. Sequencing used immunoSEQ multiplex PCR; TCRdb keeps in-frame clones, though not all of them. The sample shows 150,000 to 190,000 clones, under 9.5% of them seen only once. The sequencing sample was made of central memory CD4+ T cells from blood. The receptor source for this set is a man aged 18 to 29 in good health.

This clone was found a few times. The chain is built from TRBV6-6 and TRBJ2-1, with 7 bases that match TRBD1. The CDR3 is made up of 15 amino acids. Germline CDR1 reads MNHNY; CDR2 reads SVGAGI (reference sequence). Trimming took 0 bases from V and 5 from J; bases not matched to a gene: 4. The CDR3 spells CASSYSGQSNNEQFF. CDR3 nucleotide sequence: TGTGCCAGCAGTTACTCGGGACAGAGTAACAATGAGCAGTTCTTC.

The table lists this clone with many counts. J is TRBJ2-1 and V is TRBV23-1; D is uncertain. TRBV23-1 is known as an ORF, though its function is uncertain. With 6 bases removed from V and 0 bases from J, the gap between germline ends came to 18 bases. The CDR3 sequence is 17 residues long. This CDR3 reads CASSHALTPSSYNEQFF. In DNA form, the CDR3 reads TGCGCCAGCAGCCACGCACTGACACCGAGCTCCTACAATGAGCAGTTCTTC.

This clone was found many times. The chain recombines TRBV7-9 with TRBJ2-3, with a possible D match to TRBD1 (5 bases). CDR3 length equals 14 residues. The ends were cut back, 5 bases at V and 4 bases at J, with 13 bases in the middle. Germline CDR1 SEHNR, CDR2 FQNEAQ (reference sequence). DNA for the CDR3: TGTGCCAGCAGCCTAGGGGCCCTTTCAGATACGCAGTATTTT. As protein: CASSLGALSDTQYF.

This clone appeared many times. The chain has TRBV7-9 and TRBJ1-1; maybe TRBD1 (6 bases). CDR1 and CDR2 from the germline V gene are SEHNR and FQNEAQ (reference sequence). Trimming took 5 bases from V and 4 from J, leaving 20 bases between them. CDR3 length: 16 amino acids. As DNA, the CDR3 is TGTGCCAGCAGCCCCACACGGGGGGGCGGGAGCACTGAAGCTTTCTTT. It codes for CASSPTRGGGSTEAFF.

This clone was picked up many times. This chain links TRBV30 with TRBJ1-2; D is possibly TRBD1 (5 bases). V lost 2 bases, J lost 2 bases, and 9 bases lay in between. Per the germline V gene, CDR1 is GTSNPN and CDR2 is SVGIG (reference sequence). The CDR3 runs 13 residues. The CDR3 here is CAWSLQGNYGYTF. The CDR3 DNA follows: TGTGCCTGGAGTCTTCAGGGAAACTATGGCTACACCTTC.

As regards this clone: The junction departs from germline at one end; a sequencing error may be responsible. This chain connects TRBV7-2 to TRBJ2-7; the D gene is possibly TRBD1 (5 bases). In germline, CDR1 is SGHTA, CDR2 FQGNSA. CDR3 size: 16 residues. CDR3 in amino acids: CATSTTLRQQWVEQYF. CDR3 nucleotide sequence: TGTGCCACCAGCACCACACTGCGACAGCAGTGGGTCGAGCAGTACTTC.

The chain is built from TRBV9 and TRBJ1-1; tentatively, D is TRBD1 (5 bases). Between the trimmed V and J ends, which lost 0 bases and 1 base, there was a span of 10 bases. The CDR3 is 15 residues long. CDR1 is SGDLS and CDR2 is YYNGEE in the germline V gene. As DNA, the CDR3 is TGTGCCAGCAGCGTAGGGGGAGGGGCGAACACTGAAGCTTTCTTT. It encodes CASSVGGGANTEAFF.

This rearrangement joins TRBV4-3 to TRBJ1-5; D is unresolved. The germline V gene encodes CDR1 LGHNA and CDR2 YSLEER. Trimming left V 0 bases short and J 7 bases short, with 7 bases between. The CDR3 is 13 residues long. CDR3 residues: CASSQETGQPQHF. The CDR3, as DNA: TGCGCCAGCAGCCAAGAGACGGGACAGCCCCAGCATTTT.

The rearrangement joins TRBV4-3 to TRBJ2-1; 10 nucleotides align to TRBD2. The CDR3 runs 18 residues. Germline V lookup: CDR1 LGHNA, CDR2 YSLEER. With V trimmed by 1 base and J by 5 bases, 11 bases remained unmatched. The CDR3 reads CASSQGTSGTLTNNEQFF. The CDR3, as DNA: TGCGCCAGCAGCCAAGGGACTAGCGGAACTCTTACGAACAATGAGCAGTTCTTC.

The CDR3 loop reads CASTPSGTNTGELFF. CDR3 nucleotide sequence: TGTGCCAGCACCCCCTCAGGGACAAACACCGGGGAGCTGTTTTTT. The gene calls are TRBV6-5 and TRBJ2-2; a possible D gene is TRBD1 (6 bases). CDR1 and CDR2 from the germline V gene are MNHEY and SVGAGI. The CDR3 totals 15 residues. V lost 7 bases and J 2 bases, leaving 14 bases between the germline ends.

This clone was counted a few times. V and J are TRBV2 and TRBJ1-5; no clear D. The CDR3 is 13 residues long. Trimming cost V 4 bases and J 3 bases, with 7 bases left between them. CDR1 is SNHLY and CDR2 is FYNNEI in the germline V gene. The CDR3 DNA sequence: TGTGCCAGCAGTGCGGGTTACAATCAGCCCCAGCATTTT. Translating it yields CASSAGYNQPQHF. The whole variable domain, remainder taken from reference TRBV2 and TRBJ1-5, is EPEVTQTPSHQVTQMGQEVILRCVPISNHLYFYWYRQILGQKVEFLVSFYNNEISEKSEIFDDQFSVERPDGSNFTLKIRSTKLEDSAMYFCASSAGYNQPQHFGDGTRLSIL.

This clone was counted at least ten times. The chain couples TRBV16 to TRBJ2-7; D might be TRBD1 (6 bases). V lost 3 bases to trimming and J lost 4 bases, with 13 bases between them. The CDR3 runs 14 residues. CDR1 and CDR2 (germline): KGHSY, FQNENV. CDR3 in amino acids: CASSHYRVSYEQYF. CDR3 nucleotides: TGTGCCAGCAGCCATTACAGGGTATCTTACGAGCAGTACTTC. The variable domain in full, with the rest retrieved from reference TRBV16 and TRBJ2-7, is GEEVAQTPKHLVRGEGQKAKLYCAPIKGHSYVFWYQQVLKNEFKFLISFQNENVFDETGMPKERFSAKCLPNSPCSLEIQATKLEDSAVYFCASSHYRVSYEQYFGPGTRLTVT.

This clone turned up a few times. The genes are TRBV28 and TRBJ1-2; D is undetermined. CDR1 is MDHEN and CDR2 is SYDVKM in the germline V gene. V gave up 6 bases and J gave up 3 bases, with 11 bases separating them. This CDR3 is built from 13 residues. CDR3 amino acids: CASSRADYYGYTF. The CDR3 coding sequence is TGTGCCAGCAGCCGCGCCGACTACTATGGCTACACCTTC.

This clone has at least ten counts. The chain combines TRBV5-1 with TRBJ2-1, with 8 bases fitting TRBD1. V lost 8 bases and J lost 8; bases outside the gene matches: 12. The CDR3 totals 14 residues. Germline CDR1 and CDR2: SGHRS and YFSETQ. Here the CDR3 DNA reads TGCGCCAGTAGTCAGGGGGCGCGGGCGGATGAGCAGTTCTTC. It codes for CASSQGARADEQFF.

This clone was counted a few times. The CDR3 coding sequence is TGTGCCAGCAGCTCGCTGACTAGCGGGAGCTCCTACGAGCAGTACTTC. This translates into CASSSLTSGSSYEQYF. The rearrangement uses TRBV4-2 and TRBJ2-7, with TRBD2 identical over 12 bases. The CDR3 runs 16 residues. Per germline, CDR1 LGHNA and CDR2 YNFKEQ. The V gene end was trimmed by 5 bases and the J gene end by 0 bases; junction bases not matched to a gene: 5.